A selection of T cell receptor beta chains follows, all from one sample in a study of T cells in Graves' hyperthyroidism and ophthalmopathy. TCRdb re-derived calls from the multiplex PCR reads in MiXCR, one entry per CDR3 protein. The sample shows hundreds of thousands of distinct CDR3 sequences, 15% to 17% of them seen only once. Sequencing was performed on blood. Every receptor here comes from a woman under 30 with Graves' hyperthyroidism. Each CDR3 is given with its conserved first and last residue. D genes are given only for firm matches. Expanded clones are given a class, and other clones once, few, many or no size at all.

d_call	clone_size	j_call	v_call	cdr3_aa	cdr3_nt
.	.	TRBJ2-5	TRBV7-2	CASSPVGTTEKTQYF	TGTGCCAGCAGCCCGGTAGGGACGACGGAAAAGACCCAGTACTTC
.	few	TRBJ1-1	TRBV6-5	CASSYSLRRVNTEAFF	TGTGCCAGCAGTTACTCGTTAAGACGGGTGAACACTGAAGCTTTCTTT
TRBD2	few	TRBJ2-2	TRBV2	CASRPSGRADTGELFF	TGTGCCAGCAGGCCTAGCGGGAGGGCGGACACCGGGGAGCTGTTTTTT
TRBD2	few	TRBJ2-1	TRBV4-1	CASSGLAGDPYNEQSF	TGCGCCAGCAGTGGACTAGCGGGAGACCCCTACAATGAGCAGTCCTTC
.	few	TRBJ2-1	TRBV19	CASSIQRTYNEQFF	TGTGCCAGTAGTATACAGCGGACCTACAATGAGCAGTTCTTC
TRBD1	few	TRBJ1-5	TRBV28	CAIQGGHQPQHF	TGTGCCATCCAGGGGGGTCATCAGCCCCAGCATTTT
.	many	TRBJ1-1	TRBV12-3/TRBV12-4	CASSRATGPSGTEAFF	TGTGCCAGCAGTCGAGCGACAGGTCCCAGTGGCACTGAAGCTTTCTTT
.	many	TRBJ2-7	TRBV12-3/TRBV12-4	CASSLSRFEQYF	TGTGCCAGCAGTTTAAGCCGCTTCGAGCAGTACTTC
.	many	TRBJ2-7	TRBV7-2	CASSPRGRGTYEQYF	TGTGCCAGCAGCCCCAGAGGTAGGGGGACCTACGAGCAGTACTTC
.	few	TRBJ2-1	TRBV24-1	CATSDLQLGEQFF	TGTGCCACCAGTGATTTACAATTAGGTGAGCAGTTCTTC
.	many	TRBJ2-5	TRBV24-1	CATSVGEAGETQYF	TGTGCCACCAGTGTAGGGGAGGCTGGAGAGACCCAGTACTTC
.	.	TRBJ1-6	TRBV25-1	CASSEGDDEQEPLHF	TGTGCCAGCAGTGAAGGGGACGATGAGCAGGAACCCCTCCACTTT